The 18 T cell receptor beta chains below all came from one sample that was sequenced in a study of Graves' ophthalmopathy and Graves' hyperthyroidism. Researchers took RNA transcripts and amplified TCR beta CDR3 regions from them. A first-round RT-PCR used HTBI primers, followed by a second-round multiplex PCR. Each CDR3 protein is one row after TCRdb ran MiXCR on the multiplex PCR reads. The table records roughly 400,000 distinct CDR3 sequences, roughly 17% of them present only once. Input material: peripheral blood. These receptors came from an adult woman with stable Graves' hyperthyroidism.

In this sample, this clonotype turned up many times. The chain joins TRBV7-3 to TRBJ2-2; 10 nucleotides line up with TRBD2. The CDR3 extends over 18 amino acids. V was clipped by 1 base and J by 3 bases; unmatched bases: 8. CDR1 is SGHTA, CDR2 FQGTGA, per germline. In nucleotides, the CDR3 is TGTGCCAGCAGCTTAAATCTAGGGGGGACTAGCGACACCGGGGAGCTGTTTTTT. Amino acids: CASSLNLGGTSDTGELFF.

This clonotype was found many times. V is TRBV11-1 and J is TRBJ1-2, with D uncertain. The CDR3 is made up of 15 amino acids. Germline lookup yields CDR1 SGHAT and CDR2 FQDESV (reference sequence). V dropped 5 bases and J dropped 4 bases, with 17 bases sitting between them. The CDR3, as DNA: TGTGCCAGCAGCCCCATCGACAATCCCTTCTATGGCTACACCTTC. Its translation is CASSPIDNPFYGYTF.

V gene TRBV10-3 combines with J gene TRBJ2-4; possibly TRBD1 for D (6 bases). The germline V and J ends were trimmed by 3 bases and 3 bases, with 15 bases remaining between them. This CDR3 is built from 16 residues. The germline gives CDR1 ENHRY, CDR2 SYGVKD. CDR3: CAISESTDSGKNIQYF. The CDR3 coding sequence is TGTGCCATCAGTGAATCCACGGACAGCGGCAAAAACATTCAGTACTTC.

This clonotype was seen ten or more times. J is TRBJ1-5 and V is TRBV7-8, with TRBD1 identical over 7 bases. The CDR3 is 15 amino acids. CDR1 SGHVS and CDR2 FQNEAQ come from the germline V gene. With 5 bases clipped from V and 7 bases from J, the junction kept 11 bases outside the gene matches. CDR3 amino acids: CASSPGQGGLQPQHF. CDR3 nucleotide sequence: TGTGCCAGCAGCCCCGGGCAGGGGGGGCTACAGCCCCAGCATTTT.

The table lists this clonotype with many counts. The V call is TRBV28, the J call TRBJ1-6, with a tentative D call TRBD1 (6 bases). This CDR3 contains 13 residues. Germline assignment: CDR1 MDHEN and CDR2 SYDVKM. V was trimmed by 5 bases and J by 10 bases, leaving 12 bases between them. In nucleotides, the CDR3 is TGTGCCAGCAGTCCCCGGGACACCTCACCCCTCCACTTT. Its translation: CASSPRDTSPLHF.

This clonotype was counted at least ten times. The chain has TRBV20-1 and TRBJ2-5; no definite D call. Germline V CDR1 and CDR2: DFQATT, SNEGSKA (reference sequence). This CDR3 is built from 15 residues. The V gene lost 0 bases and the J gene lost 1 base, with 12 bases spanning the gap. The CDR3 here is CSARDPGGFQETQYF. CDR3 DNA: TGCAGTGCTAGAGATCCGGGTGGTTTCCAAGAGACCCAGTACTTC.

This clonotype was detected many times. The chain joins TRBV5-1 to TRBJ1-6; the D gene is possibly TRBD1 (5 bases). The V end lost 0 bases, the J end lost 13 bases, and 14 bases lay between the germline ends. Germline CDR1 SGHRS, CDR2 YFSETQ. The CDR3 consists of 14 residues. The CDR3 DNA sequence: TGCGCCAGCAGCTTGGAGCCGGACACGGGTCCCCTCCACTTT. Translated: CASSLEPDTGPLHF.

Many counts were recorded for this clonotype. The V call is TRBV29-1, the J call TRBJ1-2; 8 nucleotides agree with TRBD1. The V segment lost 7 bases and the J segment 0 bases; nucleotides outside the gene matches: 7. Germline V CDR1 and CDR2: SQVTM, ANQGSEA. This CDR3 is built from 14 residues. The CDR3 bases are TGCAGCGCCAGGGACAGGCCAGCTAACTATGGCTACACCTTC. Amino acids: CSARDRPANYGYTF.

This clonotype was detected many times. The V and J genes are TRBV20-1 and TRBJ2-7, with a tentative D call TRBD1 (5 bases). The CDR3 runs to 13 residues. Germline V CDR1 and CDR2: DFQATT, SNEGSKA (reference sequence). The V end lost 5 bases, the J end lost 6 bases, and 17 bases lay between the germline ends. The CDR3 sequence is CSAFQGILREQYF. For the CDR3, the DNA is TGCAGTGCTTTCCAGGGTATTCTACGCGAGCAGTACTTC.

This clonotype was detected only a few times. V and J are TRBV20-1 and TRBJ2-2; 8 nucleotides match TRBD2. After removal of 2 bases from V and 4 bases from J, the junction contained 9 bases not matched to a gene. Germline values: CDR1 DFQATT, CDR2 SNEGSKA (reference sequence). CDR3 length: 16 amino acids. CDR3 coding DNA: TGCAGTGCTAGATTTTCGGGACTAGGTCCCACCGGGGAGCTGTTTTTT. Translated: CSARFSGLGPTGELFF.

This clonotype was seen many times. The rearrangement uses TRBV28 and TRBJ2-7; 7 positions agree with TRBD1. J gave up 4 bases and V 7 bases, and 10 bases lay outside the gene matches. Germline V lookup: CDR1 MDHEN, CDR2 SYDVKM. This CDR3 spans 14 amino acids. CDR3 coding DNA: TGTGCCAGCACCCTGACAGGGTTTCGGTACGAGCAGTACTTC. Translating gives CASTLTGFRYEQYF.

V gene TRBV30 combines with J gene TRBJ2-7; no definite D call. This CDR3 spans 13 amino acids. The V gene lost 3 bases and the J gene lost 2 bases, with 11 bases spanning the gap. Germline-derived CDR1 and CDR2 are GTSNPN and SVGIG (reference sequence). The CDR3 protein is CAWSQSPPYEQYF. In DNA, the CDR3 is TGTGCCTGGAGCCAAAGTCCTCCCTACGAGCAGTACTTC.

This clonotype was counted a few times. This chain uses TRBV5-1 with TRBJ2-2; 7 bases map to TRBD2. CDR1 is SGHRS, CDR2 YFSETQ, per germline. V lost 2 bases, J lost 4 bases, and 8 bases stayed unmatched. The CDR3 sequence is 16 residues long. CDR3 region: CASSLSGGRITGELFF. CDR3 bases: TGCGCCAGCAGCTTATCGGGAGGTAGGATCACCGGGGAGCTGTTTTTT. The variable domain in full, with the rest retrieved from reference TRBV5-1 and TRBJ2-2, is KAGVTQTPRYLIKTRGQQVTLSCSPISGHRSVSWYQQTPGQGLQFLFEYFSETQRNKGNFPGRFSGRQFSNSRSEMNVSTLELGDSALYLCASSLSGGRITGELFFGEGSRLTVL.

This chain uses TRBV4-1 with TRBJ2-6, with 9 bases lining up with TRBD2. The V gene's germline CDR1 is MGHRA and CDR2 YSYEKL. The V gene end was trimmed by 1 base and the J gene end by 2 bases; junction bases not matched to a gene: 12. The length of the CDR3 is 20 residues. CDR3 loop: CASSQAILAGRLTGANVLTF. The CDR3 DNA reads as TGCGCCAGCAGCCAAGCGATCCTAGCGGGACGTTTAACTGGGGCCAACGTCCTGACTTTC.

This clonotype appeared many times. The chain is built from TRBV6-2 or TRBV6-3 and TRBJ1-1; 7 nucleotides line up with TRBD1. CDR1 and CDR2 from the germline V gene are MNHEY and SVGEGT. With 6 bases clipped from V and 3 bases from J, the junction kept 7 bases outside the gene matches. The CDR3 length is 14 residues. The CDR3 DNA is TGTGCCAGCAGGATCGACAGGGCGGACACTGAAGCTTTCTTT. The encoded protein is CASRIDRADTEAFF.

This clonotype has ten or more counts. The chain recombines TRBV30 with TRBJ2-2; 7 bases agree with TRBD1. Germline CDR1 and CDR2: GTSNPN and SVGIG (reference sequence). CDR3 size: 15 residues. After removal of 4 bases from V and 3 bases from J, the junction contained 8 bases not matched to a gene. CDR3 loop: CAWKLGGGYTGELFF. In nucleotides, the CDR3 is TGTGCCTGGAAGCTAGGGGGCGGATACACCGGGGAGCTGTTTTTT.

The chain couples TRBV7-3 to TRBJ2-3, with 9 bases fitting TRBD2. CDR3 length: 16 amino acids. The V gene end was trimmed by 2 bases and the J gene end by 4 bases; junction bases not matched to a gene: 7. Germline lookup yields CDR1 SGHTA and CDR2 FQGTGA. The CDR3 loop reads CASSLVAGGQADTQYF. The CDR3 DNA reads as TGTGCCAGCAGCTTAGTTGCGGGAGGGCAAGCAGATACGCAGTATTTT.

This clonotype was found many times. The chain uses TRBV5-6 and TRBJ1-1; D perhaps matches TRBD1 (6 bases). V was cut by 6 bases and J by 4 bases, with 19 bases left in between. Germline V gene lookup returns CDR1 SGHDT and CDR2 YYEEEE. The CDR3 has 15 residues. The CDR3 here is CASNSEQGWGTEAFF. In nucleotides, the CDR3 is TGTGCCAGCAACTCTGAACAGGGATGGGGCACTGAAGCTTTCTTT.